This T cell receptor (beta chain) was profiled in a study of cytomegalovirus exposure and HLA in healthy donors. About the research overall: Falling in the Caucasian-associated ancestry cluster were roughly 86% of under 450 genotyped donors.

General study points: The authors listed 150 to 200 TCR beta chains as cytomegalovirus-associated. Another analysis was done later, and it associated 17,000 or so TCR beta sequences with HLA alleles at 0.05 false discovery rate.

As regards this clone: The antigen remains unidentified.

Both 60 Vbeta primers and 13 Jbeta primers went into the PCR. The table came from immunoSEQ multiplex PCR; TCRdb's copy has only in-frame clones and leaves some out. The table includes 100,000 or so clones, 60% to 85% detected once. Sequenced: PBMCs. The source of this sequence is a female donor in good health and CMV-seronegative.

The CDR3 sequence: CASSLTGGQQETQYF. CDR3 coding DNA: TGCGCCAGCAGCTTGACAGGGGGCCAACAAGAGACCCAGTACTTC. The V call is TRBV5-1, the J call TRBJ2-5; 9 bases are a match to TRBD1. The germline CDR1 and CDR2 sequences are SGHRS and YFSETQ. The CDR3 sequence is 15 residues long. With 1 base clipped from V and 2 bases from J, the junction kept 3 bases outside the gene matches.